The rows below give T cell receptor beta chains drawn from one sample of a study of blood T cell repertoires in COVID-19. TCRdb's copy holds only in-frame clones and misses some; the assay was immunoSEQ multiplex PCR. The profile shows some 350,000 clones, around 87% of them singletons. The sequenced sample consisted of PBMCs or T cells enriched from blood (not recorded which). The receptors shown here come from a young woman who had recovered from COVID-19. CDR3s include the opening cysteine and the closing phenylalanine or tryptophan. The D gene is left open where the match is weak. Only some rows state a clone size, as once, few, many or a class for expanded clones.

J gene: TRBJ1-5; D gene: -; clone size: once; V gene: TRBV28; CDR3 DNA: TGTGCCAGCCATCGGGGGGGGAATCTGCCTCAGCCCCAGCATTTT; CDR3 protein: CASHRGGNLPQPQHF
J gene: TRBJ1-4; D gene: -; clone size: few; V gene: TRBV18; CDR3 DNA: TGTGCCAGCTCTCCAGAGGCTAAAAAACTGTTTTTT; CDR3 protein: CASSPEAKKLFF
J gene: TRBJ1-6; D gene: -; clone size: -; V gene: TRBV11-2; CDR3 DNA: TGTGCCAGCAGCTTGTCCGGACATTTCTCACCCCTCCACTTT; CDR3 protein: CASSLSGHFSPLHF
J gene: TRBJ1-4; D gene: TRBD1; clone size: -; V gene: TRBV19; CDR3 DNA: TGTGCCAGTAGTCCGGGACAGCCCGGCAATGAAAAACTGTTTTTT; CDR3 protein: CASSPGQPGNEKLFF
J gene: TRBJ2-7; D gene: TRBD2; clone size: -; V gene: TRBV7-9; CDR3 DNA: TGTGCCAGCAGCCTGGGGGGGGAATCCGCCTACGAGCAGTACTTC; CDR3 protein: CASSLGGESAYEQYF
J gene: TRBJ2-7; D gene: -; clone size: -; V gene: TRBV11-2; CDR3 DNA: TGTGCCAGCAGCGCCAGCCTGGGCCTTGGGTACTTC; CDR3 protein: CASSASLGLGYF
J gene: TRBJ1-3; D gene: -; clone size: -; V gene: TRBV7-9; CDR3 DNA: TGTGCCAGCAGCCGCCCGGGCTCTGGAAACACCATATATTTT; CDR3 protein: CASSRPGSGNTIYF
J gene: TRBJ1-4; D gene: -; clone size: -; V gene: TRBV4-1; CDR3 DNA: TGCGCCAGCAGCCAATCGCCGGGGGGGCGAGGAAAACTGTTTTTT; CDR3 protein: CASSQSPGGRGKLFF
J gene: TRBJ2-3; D gene: -; clone size: few; V gene: TRBV19; CDR3 DNA: TGTGCCAGTAGTTATGAAGGGGGTCGCACAGATACGCAGTATTTT; CDR3 protein: CASSYEGGRTDTQYF
J gene: TRBJ1-1; D gene: -; clone size: once; V gene: TRBV19; CDR3 DNA: TGTGCCAGTAGTATTCAGGGTAACACTGAAGCTTTCTTT; CDR3 protein: CASSIQGNTEAFF
J gene: TRBJ1-1; D gene: -; clone size: -; V gene: TRBV6-1; CDR3 DNA: TGTGCCAGCAGTGAAACAGATTATTTTGAAGCTTTCTTT; CDR3 protein: CASSETDYFEAFF
J gene: TRBJ1-2; D gene: -; clone size: -; V gene: TRBV25-1; CDR3 DNA: TGTGCCAGCAGTGAATCGGGGGGTAACTATGGCTACACCTTC; CDR3 protein: CASSESGGNYGYTF
J gene: TRBJ2-5; D gene: TRBD1; clone size: -; V gene: TRBV19; CDR3 DNA: TGTGCCAGTAGTATCCAGGGACAGGGGGCCGGGAAGACCCAGTACTTC; CDR3 protein: CASSIQGQGAGKTQYF
J gene: TRBJ1-6; D gene: TRBD1; clone size: -; V gene: TRBV7-6; CDR3 DNA: TGTGCCAGCAGCTCTACAGGGCAGGGGGGTCTTAATTCACCCCTCCACTTT; CDR3 protein: CASSSTGQGGLNSPLHF
J gene: TRBJ1-2; D gene: -; clone size: -; V gene: TRBV30; CDR3 DNA: TGTGCCTGGAGTCTACAGGGTAACTATGGCTACACCTTC; CDR3 protein: CAWSLQGNYGYTF
J gene: TRBJ2-2; D gene: TRBD1; clone size: -; V gene: TRBV7-6; CDR3 DNA: TGTGCCAGCAGGCCCAACAGGGGCGAAACCGGGGAGCTGTTTTTT; CDR3 protein: CASRPNRGETGELFF
J gene: TRBJ1-1; D gene: TRBD1; clone size: once; V gene: TRBV6-5; CDR3 DNA: TGTGCCAGCAGGGACCGGACAGGGAACACTGAAGCTTTCTTT; CDR3 protein: CASRDRTGNTEAFF
J gene: TRBJ1-4; D gene: TRBD1; clone size: -; V gene: TRBV27; CDR3 DNA: TGTGCCAGCAGTTCCACGACAGGGTTGTATGAAAAACTGTTTTTT; CDR3 protein: CASSSTTGLYEKLFF
J gene: TRBJ1-1; D gene: -; clone size: -; V gene: TRBV15; CDR3 DNA: TGTGCCACCAGCAGAGATCTGAGGAGCCACCCTGAAGCTTTCTTT; CDR3 protein: CATSRDLRSHPEAFF
J gene: TRBJ2-7; D gene: TRBD1; clone size: -; V gene: TRBV28; CDR3 DNA: TGTGCCAGCACCCTAGTTCGTGGGACAGGGTCCTACGAGCAGTACTTC; CDR3 protein: CASTLVRGTGSYEQYF
J gene: TRBJ2-1; D gene: -; clone size: -; V gene: TRBV19; CDR3 DNA: TGTGCCAGTAGTGTGGGTTCAGCGGTCTACAATGAGCAGTTCTTC; CDR3 protein: CASSVGSAVYNEQFF
J gene: TRBJ2-5; D gene: TRBD2; clone size: -; V gene: TRBV4-2; CDR3 DNA: TGTGCCAGCAGCCGACAGCAAGTAACTAGCGGGGGGGAGACCCAGTACTTC; CDR3 protein: CASSRQQVTSGGETQYF
J gene: TRBJ1-2; D gene: TRBD1; clone size: once; V gene: TRBV18; CDR3 DNA: TGTGCCAGCTCAGCCGGGACAGGGTACTATGGCTACACCTTC; CDR3 protein: CASSAGTGYYGYTF
J gene: TRBJ2-7; D gene: TRBD1; clone size: once; V gene: TRBV4-1; CDR3 DNA: TGCGCCAGCAGCCACACCGGGACAGGTAACTACGAGCAGTACTTC; CDR3 protein: CASSHTGTGNYEQYF
J gene: TRBJ1-5; D gene: TRBD1; clone size: -; V gene: TRBV27; CDR3 DNA: TGTGCCAGCAGACCGAAAAGGGACAGTTTTAATCAGCCCCAGCATTTT; CDR3 protein: CASRPKRDSFNQPQHF
J gene: TRBJ1-5; D gene: -; clone size: -; V gene: TRBV5-3; CDR3 DNA: TGTGCCAGATTACGGAATCAGCCCCAGCATTTT; CDR3 protein: CARLRNQPQHF
J gene: TRBJ2-1; D gene: TRBD2; clone size: -; V gene: TRBV10-3; CDR3 DNA: TGTGCCATCAGCCCAGGACTAGCGGGGGTAAATGAGCAGTTCTTC; CDR3 protein: CAISPGLAGVNEQFF
J gene: TRBJ2-3; D gene: -; clone size: -; V gene: TRBV18; CDR3 DNA: TGTGCCAGCTCACCGACAGGCACAGATACGCAGTATTTT; CDR3 protein: CASSPTGTDTQYF
J gene: TRBJ1-6; D gene: TRBD1; clone size: -; V gene: TRBV19; CDR3 DNA: TGTGCCAGTAGTATCATCCGGGCAGGGGGCTATTCACCCCTCCACTTT; CDR3 protein: CASSIIRAGGYSPLHF
J gene: TRBJ1-1; D gene: -; clone size: -; V gene: TRBV2; CDR3 DNA: TGTGCCAGCAGTGGCACACGGGGGGACACTGAAGCTTTCTTT; CDR3 protein: CASSGTRGDTEAFF
J gene: TRBJ1-6; D gene: -; clone size: once; V gene: TRBV5-1; CDR3 DNA: TGCGCCAGCACCATAGACAGTTCCAATTCACCCCTCCACTTT; CDR3 protein: CASTIDSSNSPLHF
J gene: TRBJ1-2; D gene: TRBD1; clone size: -; V gene: TRBV6-5; CDR3 DNA: TGTGCCAGCAGTAGACAGGGGAGGGACTATGGCTACACCTTC; CDR3 protein: CASSRQGRDYGYTF
J gene: TRBJ2-6; D gene: -; clone size: once; V gene: TRBV13; CDR3 DNA: TGTGCCAGCAGCCCCCGGGACTCCTACTCTGGGGCCAACGTCCTGACTTTC; CDR3 protein: CASSPRDSYSGANVLTF
J gene: TRBJ2-2; D gene: -; clone size: once; V gene: TRBV12-3/TRBV12-4; CDR3 DNA: TGTGCCAGCAGGTCCCTTGCGCCTGGGGAGCTGTTTTTT; CDR3 protein: CASRSLAPGELFF
J gene: TRBJ1-1; D gene: -; clone size: -; V gene: TRBV5-1; CDR3 DNA: TGCGCCAGCAGACAAGACACTGAAGCTTTCTTT; CDR3 protein: CASRQDTEAFF
J gene: TRBJ1-3; D gene: -; clone size: -; V gene: TRBV11-1; CDR3 DNA: TGTGCCAGCAGCTTAGAGCGAAGGAGCTCTGGAAACACCATATATTTT; CDR3 protein: CASSLERRSSGNTIYF
J gene: TRBJ1-5; D gene: -; clone size: -; V gene: TRBV12-2; CDR3 DNA: TGTGCAAGTCGCTTAGGGAAACAGGGGGCATGCAATCAGCCCCAGCATTTT; CDR3 protein: CASRLGKQGACNQPQHF
J gene: TRBJ1-5; D gene: -; clone size: -; V gene: TRBV28; CDR3 DNA: TGTGCCAGCAGTCTCATCTCGAGCTATCAGCCCCAGCATTTT; CDR3 protein: CASSLISSYQPQHF
J gene: TRBJ2-7; D gene: TRBD2; clone size: -; V gene: TRBV25-1; CDR3 DNA: TGTGCCAGCAGTGAATCAGGGACCGGGAGGTACGAGCAGTACTTC; CDR3 protein: CASSESGTGRYEQYF
J gene: TRBJ1-1; D gene: -; clone size: -; V gene: TRBV4-2; CDR3 DNA: TGTGCCAGCAGCCAGGGAGGAGAAACTGAAGCTTTCTTT; CDR3 protein: CASSQGGETEAFF
J gene: TRBJ1-5; D gene: -; clone size: -; V gene: TRBV6-5; CDR3 DNA: TGTGCCAGCAGTACGCACTCCAATCAGCCCCAGCATTTT; CDR3 protein: CASSTHSNQPQHF
J gene: TRBJ1-3; D gene: -; clone size: -; V gene: TRBV27; CDR3 DNA: TGTGCCAGCTCCCGACGGCGGTTGTCTGGAAACACCATATATTTT; CDR3 protein: CASSRRRLSGNTIYF
J gene: TRBJ1-3; D gene: -; clone size: once; V gene: TRBV4-1; CDR3 DNA: TGCGCCAGCAGCCAGCCCAGGGTGGGAAACACCATATATTTT; CDR3 protein: CASSQPRVGNTIYF
J gene: TRBJ2-3; D gene: TRBD2; clone size: -; V gene: TRBV10-3; CDR3 DNA: TGTGCCGCCCGTCCTAGCGGGGGGCCAAGCACAGATACGCAGTATTTT; CDR3 protein: CAARPSGGPSTDTQYF
J gene: TRBJ1-2; D gene: -; clone size: -; V gene: TRBV3-1/TRBV3-2; CDR3 DNA: TGTGCCAGCAGCCAATCTGCCAGGGTCGGTGGCTACACCTTC; CDR3 protein: CASSQSARVGGYTF
J gene: TRBJ2-7; D gene: -; clone size: -; V gene: TRBV30; CDR3 DNA: TGTGCCTGGAGTATTCTGTCTGAGAACGAGCAGTACTTC; CDR3 protein: CAWSILSENEQYF
J gene: TRBJ2-2; D gene: TRBD2; clone size: -; V gene: TRBV9; CDR3 DNA: TGTGCCAGCAGCCCCCGAGGGGATAGCGGGGGCCCGAACACCGGGGAGCTGTTTTTT; CDR3 protein: CASSPRGDSGGPNTGELFF
J gene: TRBJ2-5; D gene: -; clone size: -; V gene: TRBV28; CDR3 DNA: TGTGCCAGCAGTTTGGGGGGGCGGCAACAAGAGACCCAGTACTTC; CDR3 protein: CASSLGGRQQETQYF
J gene: TRBJ1-2; D gene: -; clone size: -; V gene: TRBV5-1; CDR3 DNA: TGCGCCAGCAGCTCGGCTCGGGGGGCCGATCCGGGGGGCTACACCTTC; CDR3 protein: CASSSARGADPGGYTF
J gene: TRBJ2-7; D gene: -; clone size: -; V gene: TRBV27; CDR3 DNA: TGTGCCAGCAGCGCTGCAGGGCTCTACGAGCAGTACTTC; CDR3 protein: CASSAAGLYEQYF
J gene: TRBJ1-5; D gene: -; clone size: -; V gene: TRBV6-1; CDR3 DNA: TGTGCCAGCAGTTTCGGGGGGCCTGGTGATCCCCAGCATTTT; CDR3 protein: CASSFGGPGDPQHF
J gene: TRBJ2-7; D gene: -; clone size: -; V gene: TRBV28; CDR3 DNA: TGTGCCAGCAGTTTGCAGGGGATACACTACGAGCAGTACTTC; CDR3 protein: CASSLQGIHYEQYF
J gene: TRBJ2-5; D gene: TRBD1; clone size: once; V gene: TRBV28; CDR3 DNA: TGTGCCAGCAGCCGGTATACAGGGGGCGAGCAAGAGACCCAGTACTTC; CDR3 protein: CASSRYTGGEQETQYF